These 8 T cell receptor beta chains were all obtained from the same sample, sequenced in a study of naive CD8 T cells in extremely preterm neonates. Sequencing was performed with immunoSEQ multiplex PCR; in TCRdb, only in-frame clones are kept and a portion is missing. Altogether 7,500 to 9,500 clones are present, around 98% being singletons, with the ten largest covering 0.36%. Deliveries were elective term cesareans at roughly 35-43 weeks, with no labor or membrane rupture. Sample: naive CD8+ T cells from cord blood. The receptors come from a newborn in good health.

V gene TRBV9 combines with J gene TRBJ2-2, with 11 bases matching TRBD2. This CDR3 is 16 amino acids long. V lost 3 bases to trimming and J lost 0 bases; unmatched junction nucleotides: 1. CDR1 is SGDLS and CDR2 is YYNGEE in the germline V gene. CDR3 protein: CASSGSGGANTGELFF. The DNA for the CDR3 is TGTGCCAGCAGCGGTAGCGGGGGGGCGAACACCGGGGAGCTGTTTTTT.

The CDR3 sequence is CSVEDSTGRAYEQYF. The CDR3 DNA is TGCAGCGTTGAAGATTCGACAGGCAGGGCCTACGAGCAGTACTTC. The gene calls are TRBV29-1 and TRBJ2-7; a possible D gene is TRBD1 (6 bases). The CDR3 spans 15 residues. V gave up 0 bases and J gave up 2 bases, with 14 bases separating them. CDR1 is SQVTM, CDR2 ANQGSEA, per germline.

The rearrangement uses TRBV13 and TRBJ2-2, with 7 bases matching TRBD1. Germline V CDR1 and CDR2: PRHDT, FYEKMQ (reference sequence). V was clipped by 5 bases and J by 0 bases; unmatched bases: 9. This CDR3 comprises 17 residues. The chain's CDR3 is CASSPTGSSANTGELFF. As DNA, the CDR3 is TGTGCCAGCAGCCCGACAGGGTCTTCCGCGAACACCGGGGAGCTGTTTTTT.

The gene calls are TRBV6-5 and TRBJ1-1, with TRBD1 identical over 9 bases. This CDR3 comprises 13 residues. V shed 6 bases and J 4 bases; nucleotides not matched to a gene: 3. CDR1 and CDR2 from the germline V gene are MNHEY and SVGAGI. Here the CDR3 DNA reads TGTGCCAGCAGCTTGGACAGGGGCACTGAAGCTTTCTTT. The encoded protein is CASSLDRGTEAFF.

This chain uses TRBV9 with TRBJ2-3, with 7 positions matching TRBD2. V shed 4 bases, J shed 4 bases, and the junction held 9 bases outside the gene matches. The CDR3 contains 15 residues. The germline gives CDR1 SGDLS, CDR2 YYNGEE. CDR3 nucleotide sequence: TGTGCCAGCAGCTTTGGCGGGGGAGGTTCAGATACGCAGTATTTT. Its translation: CASSFGGGGSDTQYF. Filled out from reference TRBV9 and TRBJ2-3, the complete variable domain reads DSGVTQTPKHLITATGQRVTLRCSPRSGDLSVYWYQQSLDQGLQFLIQYYNGEERAKGNILERFSAQQFPDLHSELNLSSLELGDSALYFCASSFGGGGSDTQYFGPGTRLTVL.

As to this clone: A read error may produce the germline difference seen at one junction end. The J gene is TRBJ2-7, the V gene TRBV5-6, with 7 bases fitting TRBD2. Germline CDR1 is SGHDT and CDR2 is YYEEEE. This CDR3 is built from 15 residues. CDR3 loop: CVSSLVGGGSYEQYF. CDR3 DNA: TGTGTCAGCAGCTTGGTTGGGGGGGGCTCCTACGAGCAGTACTTC.

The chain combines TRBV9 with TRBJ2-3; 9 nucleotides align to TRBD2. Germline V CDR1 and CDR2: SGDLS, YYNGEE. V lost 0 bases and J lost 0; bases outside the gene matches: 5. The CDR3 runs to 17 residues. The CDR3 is CASSVGAGGSSTDTQYF. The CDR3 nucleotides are TGTGCCAGCAGCGTAGGAGCGGGGGGCTCAAGCACAGATACGCAGTATTTT.

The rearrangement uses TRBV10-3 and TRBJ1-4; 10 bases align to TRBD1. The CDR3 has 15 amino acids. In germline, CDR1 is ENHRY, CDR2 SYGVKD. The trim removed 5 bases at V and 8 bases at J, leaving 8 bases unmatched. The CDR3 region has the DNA TGTGCCATCAGTCAACCGGGACAGGGGCGGGAAAAACTGTTTTTT. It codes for CAISQPGQGREKLFF.